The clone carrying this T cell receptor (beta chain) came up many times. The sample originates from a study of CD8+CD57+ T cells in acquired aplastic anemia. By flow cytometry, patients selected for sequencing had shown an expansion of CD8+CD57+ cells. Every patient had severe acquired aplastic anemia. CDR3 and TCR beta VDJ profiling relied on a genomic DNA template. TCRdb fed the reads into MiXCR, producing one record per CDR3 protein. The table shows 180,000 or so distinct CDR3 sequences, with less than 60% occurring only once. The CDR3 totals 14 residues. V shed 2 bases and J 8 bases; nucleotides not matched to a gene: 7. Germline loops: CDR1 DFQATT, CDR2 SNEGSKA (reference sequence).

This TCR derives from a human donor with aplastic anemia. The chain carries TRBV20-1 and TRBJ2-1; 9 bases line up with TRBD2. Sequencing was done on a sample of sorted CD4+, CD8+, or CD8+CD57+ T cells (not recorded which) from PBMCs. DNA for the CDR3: TGCAGTGCTAGACCCCTAGCGGGGTGGGATGAGCAGTTCTTC. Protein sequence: CSARPLAGWDEQFF.